This record concerns one T cell receptor (beta chain) sequence. It lacks a known antigen. No base-level quality is on record; no much larger clone is a single base apart. This specimen belongs to a study of T-cell memory formation after mild COVID-19 (dated by TCRdb to the early 2020s). For the wider study: Most TCR sequence clusters were specific to one of the two donors. In a couple of donors, T-cell clones that expanded and contracted after mild COVID-19 were followed by sequencing TCRalpha and TCRbeta repertoires longitudinally. Two young, previously healthy adult volunteers, one female and one male, were included in the cohort. General findings and caveats noted by the study authors: SARS-CoV-2 specificity was not confirmed for the second-wave clones peaking on day 37. Contracting CD4+ clones were located mainly in the CM and EM memory subsets, whereas CD8+ clones were found to be enriched in EMRA. Only a couple of mild cases were covered in the study, and larger cohorts including severe cases with pre-infection samples were considered necessary. From day 15 to 85, contracting clones showed balanced CD4/CD8 phenotypes, whereas a second wave of clones that expanded from day 15 to 37 leaned towards CD4+. The detection of some responding clones in pre-infection memory suggests that pre-existing cross-reactive memory T cells joined the SARS-CoV-2 response.

Ficoll-Paque density gradient centrifugation was used to isolate PBMCs. Sequenced using an Illumina NovaSeq 6000. TCRalpha and TCRbeta cDNA libraries were built by 5'RACE with constant-segment primers, adding sample barcodes and unique molecular identifiers. Trizol reagent was used to extract RNA from every sample. Library amplification was performed in two PCR steps, and a second sample barcode and Illumina TruSeq adapters were introduced in the second step. Libraries were sequenced on an Illumina NovaSeq with 2 x 150 bp paired-end reads. In the paper's pipeline: With migec v1.2.7, reads were demultiplexed and then collapsed into UMI-guided consensus sequences. Using mixcr v2.1.11, UMI consensuses were aligned to TRA and TRB V and J templates and then assembled into clonotypes. A clonotype was counted as expanded or contracted only when both edgeR and NoisET called the clonotype significant, with the noise models trained on biological replicates. For edgeR calls, a false discovery rate-adjusted p below 0.01 and a log2 fold-change threshold of 1 were applied. PCA with hierarchical clustering of max-normalized trajectories of the 1000 most abundant clonotypes was used as exploratory dynamics analysis. Separately sequenced CD4+ and CD8+ repertoires were used to assign the CD4 or CD8 phenotype of responding clones. TCRdb reworked the public reads: Q25 trimming with fastp, MiXCR clone assembly, productive beta chains retained. Entries are consolidated by CDR3 protein sequence, retaining the most common genes and DNA. These V and J calls originate from TCRdb's pipeline instead of the authors' own analysis. The sample table lists hundreds of thousands of distinct CDR3 sequences, 28% of them with a count of one. The ten largest clones represent approximately 12% of the sample.

The CDR3 holds 18 amino acids from the cysteine to the phenylalanine. The kept DNA is CDR3 alone, 54 bases in frame from the first base. V lost 10 bases and J lost 12 bases, and the count of bases not matched to a germline gene is 27. The germline V gene specifies MNHEY as CDR1 and SVGAGI as CDR2. The chain joins TRBV6-5 to TRBJ2-1; TRBD2 matches 10 bases in the middle. Sequencing was performed on PBMCs or a T cell subset sorted from them (not recorded which). This receptor was identified in an adult woman who had mild COVID-19 (a few samples of this study predate the infection). The sample titles of this study are shuffled in the database, so cell type and time point are left out; the donor was told from shared clones. DNA sequence: TGTGCCATCCTCCCCGTGGGGTCCCGACTAGCGGGTTTATACGGGCAGTTCTTC. Its protein product is CAILPVGSRLAGLYGQFF.